This TCR beta chain was recorded in a study of T cell repertoires in cytomegalovirus infection. Study details: Signatures in public TCR beta sequences pointed to both CMV infection and matching HLA type. Findings and limits, study-wide: HLA-C-restricted CMV clonotypes gave the most frequent clonotype in two of eight donors. There were carriers of CMV plus the relevant HLA, and cumulative public TCR beta family frequency identified them.

Trimming pared 8 bases from V and 2 bases from J, leaving 18 bases between. This CDR3 contains 15 residues. Per the germline V gene, CDR1 is MDHEN and CDR2 is SYDVKM. TCRdb analysed the reads with MiXCR anew, one entry per CDR3 protein. The sample lists more than 650,000 distinct CDR3 sequences; under 40% were seen once. Note on this clonotype: Its antigen is not identified.

The origin of this receptor is a human donor in good health (CMV status not recorded). Some clones in this sample may be carry-over from other donors' samples. The sequencing input was PBMCs. The genes are TRBV28 and TRBJ1-2; D may be TRBD1 (6 bases). For the CDR3, the DNA is TGTGCCAGCGTTCGACCCCTTGGACAGAACTATGGCTACACCTTC. This translates into CASVRPLGQNYGYTF.